The present entry profiles one TCR beta chain with its context. Its cognate antigen is unknown. V was cut by 4 bases and J by 2 bases, with 21 bases left in between. Germline V lookup: CDR1 SGHTS, CDR2 YDEGEE. The CDR3 spans 17 residues. The data are from a study of cytomegalovirus exposure and HLA in healthy donors. Study background: Ancestry clustering placed about 86% of roughly 410 genotyped donors in the Caucasian-associated cluster.

PCR primers comprised 60 Vbeta and 13 Jbeta primers. Using immunoSEQ multiplex PCR, the repertoire was profiled, and TCRdb retains in-frame clones only, with some absent. The sample records some 70,000 clones, around 78% being singletons. Findings and caveats of the study: A later examination showed that TCR association rates differed by HLA locus, with DRB1 most and HLA-C fewest. Most TCR sequences were seen very rarely across donors, but some public TCRs occurred in many. Data from an earlier analysis indicated that most TCR beta V segments were productive either about 87% or about 30% of the time.

Sequencing was performed on PBMCs. The sequence was collected from a man between 45 and 60 years old in good health and CMV-seronegative. The V gene is TRBV5-8, the J gene TRBJ1-2; no firm D call. The CDR3: CASSRRAVGHMNYGYTF. The DNA for the CDR3 is TGTGCCAGCAGCCGGAGGGCGGTGGGCCACATGAACTATGGCTACACCTTC.